This passage covers 13 T cell receptor beta chains from one sample sequenced in a study of a mutant IDH1 vaccine in newly diagnosed glioma. Which antigens these TCRs recognize remains unknown. Data came from immunoSEQ multiplex PCR; TCRdb stores just in-frame clones and leaves some out. The repertoire consists of tens of thousands of clones, with 70% to 90% occurring once and the leading ten covering roughly 2%. This sample's time point: week 35, safety follow-up. Vaccination comprised doses that each held 300 ug of mutant IDH1 20-mer peptide, plus topical imiquimod. The starting material was PBMCs, obtained from a glioma patient whose treatment included an IDH1 peptide vaccine. The receptors were sampled from a man aged 25 to 40 with glioma.

J is TRBJ2-3 and V is TRBV19, with no clear D. The CDR3 extends over 15 amino acids. V lost 1 base, J lost 0 bases, and 8 bases lay in between. Germline CDR1 and CDR2: LNHDA and SQIVND (reference sequence). The CDR3 sequence: CASSIGQPSTDTQYF. The CDR3 DNA reads as TGTGCCAGTAGTATAGGGCAACCCAGCACAGATACGCAGTATTTT. Looking up the rest from reference TRBV19 and TRBJ2-3 gives the full variable domain: DGGITQSPKYLFRKEGQNVTLSCEQNLNHDAMYWYRQDPGQGLRLIYYSQIVNDFQKGDIAEGYSVSREKKESFPLTVTSAQKNPTAFYLCASSIGQPSTDTQYFGPGTRLTVL.

This chain uses TRBV9 with TRBJ2-1; TRBD1 agrees at 7 bases. There are 17 residues in the CDR3. Germline CDR1 SGDLS, CDR2 YYNGEE. The V segment lost 0 bases and the J segment 6 bases; nucleotides outside the gene matches: 12. The CDR3 DNA reads as TGTGCCAGCAGCGTAGGGTTCAGAGGGGGCGCAGGCAATGAGCAGTTCTTC. Residues: CASSVGFRGGAGNEQFF.

As regards this clone: At one boundary the junction diverges from the germline segment, which might be a read error. The J gene is TRBJ1-1, the V gene TRBV5-5; TRBD1 aligns across 7 bases. This CDR3 has 14 amino acids. Germline CDR1 and CDR2: SGHKS and YYEKEE (reference sequence). CDR3 sequence (DNA): TGTGCCGGCAGCTCCCAGGGGGGAAGCACTGAAGCTTTCTTT. Translation: CAGSSQGGSTEAFF.

The chain carries TRBV19 and TRBJ1-2; TRBD1 might be the D (5 bases). Trimming took off 5 bases at V and 6 bases at J, with 22 bases between the two ends. Germline V gene data show CDR1 as LNHDA and CDR2 as SQIVND (reference sequence). The CDR3 sequence is 16 residues long. As DNA, the CDR3 is TGTGCCAGTAGTTTAACACCCGGGGCCTGGGGGAATGGCTACACCTTC. Its translation: CASSLTPGAWGNGYTF.

This clone has a single count. The V call is TRBV27, the J call TRBJ2-1; 13 bases map to TRBD2. CDR3 length: 19 amino acids. V was clipped by 3 bases and J by 5 bases; unmatched bases: 13. Germline assignment: CDR1 MNHEY and CDR2 SMNVEV (reference sequence). The CDR3 bases are TGTGCCAGCAGTTTGCTTACTAGCGGGAGGGCCCTGGCCAACAATGAGCAGTTCTTC. It encodes CASSLLTSGRALANNEQFF.

The chain is built from TRBV5-1 and TRBJ1-1, with a tentative D call TRBD1 (5 bases). The CDR3 is 12 amino acids. Trimming left V 0 bases short and J 7 bases short, with 7 bases between. The germline V gene encodes CDR1 SGHRS and CDR2 YFSETQ. CDR3 nucleotide sequence: TGCGCCAGCAGCTTGGTGGGGGGTGAAGCTTTCTTT. Protein sequence: CASSLVGGEAFF.

The rearrangement uses TRBV7-9 and TRBJ1-1; D is ambiguous. Trimming shortened V by 4 bases and J by 11 bases, and 23 bases separated the two germline ends. This CDR3 has 15 amino acids. Germline V gives CDR1 SEHNR, CDR2 FQNEAQ (reference sequence). The CDR3 loop reads CASSSPSSTYHQAFF. For the CDR3, the DNA is TGTGCCAGCAGCTCGCCCTCTAGTACGTACCATCAGGCTTTCTTT.

The chain carries TRBV9 and TRBJ2-3; D might be TRBD1 (7 bases). The length of the CDR3 is 16 residues. Trimming cost V 4 bases and J 1 base, with 16 bases left between them. CDR1 and CDR2 from the germline V gene are SGDLS and YYNGEE. Here the CDR3 DNA reads TGTGCCAGCAGCCCTCAGGGGGGTTATGGCACAGATACGCAGTATTTT. Protein: CASSPQGGYGTDTQYF.

V gene TRBV2 combines with J gene TRBJ2-1, with D perhaps assigned TRBD1 or TRBD2 (6 bases each). Germline V CDR1 and CDR2: SNHLY, FYNNEI. This CDR3 has 14 residues. Trimming took 6 bases from V and 3 from J, leaving 12 bases between them. In nucleotides, the CDR3 is TGTGCCAGCAGACCGGGGGCAGACTACAATGAGCAGTTCTTC. Translation: CASRPGADYNEQFF.

J is TRBJ1-2 and V is TRBV2; the match to TRBD1 covers 11 bases. This CDR3 is built from 13 residues. V lost 10 bases, J lost 4 bases, and 5 bases stayed unmatched. The germline V gene has CDR1 SNHLY and CDR2 FYNNEI. The CDR3 DNA reads TGTGCCATCGGGACAGGGGGAGGCTATGGCTACACCTTC. Amino acid sequence: CAIGTGGGYGYTF.

This chain connects TRBV29-1 to TRBJ1-6; possibly TRBD1 for D (6 bases). The CDR3 loop spans 13 amino acids. Trimming took 7 bases from V and 7 from J, leaving 14 bases between them. CDR1 is SQVTM, CDR2 ANQGSEA, per germline. The chain's CDR3 is CSASAGGNSPLHF. CDR3 nucleotide sequence: TGCAGCGCCTCTGCGGGGGGCAATTCACCCCTCCACTTT.

The rearrangement joins TRBV7-2 to TRBJ2-3; D may be TRBD1 (6 bases). There are 18 residues in the CDR3. Trimming removed 6 bases at V and 5 bases at J, with 27 bases between. Germline V gene sequence: CDR1 SGHTA, CDR2 FQGNSA. CDR3 nucleotides: TGTGCCAGCAGGTCCCTCGGTGGGGGCCCCCAGGGCTTAGATACGCAGTATTTT. As protein: CASRSLGGGPQGLDTQYF.

The CDR3 is CASSGRGLAGLNEQFF. The CDR3 bases are TGTGCCAGCAGCGGAAGGGGACTAGCGGGTCTCAATGAGCAGTTCTTC. J is TRBJ2-1 and V is TRBV7-9, with 12 nucleotides matching TRBD2. In germline, CDR1 is SEHNR, CDR2 FQNEAQ (reference sequence). After removal of 5 bases from V and 6 bases from J, the junction contained 8 bases not matched to a gene. The CDR3 is 16 residues long.